The TCR beta chain under discussion was sequenced for a study of blood T cell repertoires in COVID-19. Study summary: Samples of COVID-19 (acute and convalescent) were obtained from the United States, Italy and Spain. PBMCs, B-cell-depleted T cells, or T cells provided the cDNA or gDNA that made up the material.

The CDR3 sequence is 15 residues long. Trimming cost V 6 bases and J 4 bases; bases outside gene matches: 6. Germline V gene data show CDR1 as MDHEN and CDR2 as SYDVKM. Original processing notes: Estimates of nucleated cell counts were drawn from the amplification of reference gene primers. Here immunoSEQ multiplex PCR was the method, and the copy in TCRdb shows in-frame clones only, minus some. V, J and clone size were drawn from that table, and D and trimming were deduced from the DNA. This table has more than 140,000 clones, around 88% appearing once. The sample comprised peripheral blood. The rearrangement joins TRBV28 to TRBJ1-4; TRBD1 matches at 9 bases. This TCR was sampled from a woman aged 55-70 years with acute or convalescent COVID-19. CDR3 protein: CASRPQGQGNEKLFF. Here the CDR3 DNA reads TGTGCCAGCAGGCCCCAGGGACAGGGTAATGAAAAACTGTTTTTT. Complete variable domain (other parts from reference TRBV28 and TRBJ1-4): DVKVTQSSRYLVKRTGEKVFLECVQDMDHENMFWYRQDPGLGLRLIYFSYDVKMKEKGDIPEGYSVSREKKERFSLILESASTNQTSMYLCASRPQGQGNEKLFFGSGTQLSVL.